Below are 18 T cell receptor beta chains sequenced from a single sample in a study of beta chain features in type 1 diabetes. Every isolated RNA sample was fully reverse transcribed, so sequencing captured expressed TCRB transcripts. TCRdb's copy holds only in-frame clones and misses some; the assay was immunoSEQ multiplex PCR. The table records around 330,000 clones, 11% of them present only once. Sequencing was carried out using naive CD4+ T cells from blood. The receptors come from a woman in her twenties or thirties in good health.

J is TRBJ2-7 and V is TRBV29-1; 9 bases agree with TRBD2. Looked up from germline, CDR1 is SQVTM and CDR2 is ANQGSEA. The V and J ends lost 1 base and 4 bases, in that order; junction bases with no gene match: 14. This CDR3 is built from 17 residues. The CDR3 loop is CSVEGGALREGFYEQYF. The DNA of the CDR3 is TGCAGCGTTGAAGGAGGGGCCTTGCGGGAGGGCTTTTACGAGCAGTACTTC.

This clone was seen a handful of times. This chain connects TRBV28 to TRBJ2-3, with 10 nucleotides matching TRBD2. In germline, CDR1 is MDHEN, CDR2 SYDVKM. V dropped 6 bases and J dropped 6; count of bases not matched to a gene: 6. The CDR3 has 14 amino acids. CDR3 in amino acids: CASRMTSGLDTQYF. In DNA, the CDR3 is TGTGCCAGCAGGATGACTAGCGGGTTGGATACGCAGTATTTT.

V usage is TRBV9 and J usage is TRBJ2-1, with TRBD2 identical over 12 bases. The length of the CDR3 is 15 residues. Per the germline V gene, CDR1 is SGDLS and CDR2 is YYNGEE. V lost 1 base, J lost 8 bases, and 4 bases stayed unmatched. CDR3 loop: CASSVRLAGDHEQFF. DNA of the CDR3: TGTGCCAGCAGCGTACGACTAGCGGGAGACCATGAGCAGTTCTTC.

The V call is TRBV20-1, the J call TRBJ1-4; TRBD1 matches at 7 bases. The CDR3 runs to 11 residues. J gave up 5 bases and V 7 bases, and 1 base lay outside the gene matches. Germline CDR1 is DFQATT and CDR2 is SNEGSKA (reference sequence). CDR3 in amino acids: CSGRGNEKLFF. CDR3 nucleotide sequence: TGCAGTGGCAGGGGGAATGAAAAACTGTTTTTT.

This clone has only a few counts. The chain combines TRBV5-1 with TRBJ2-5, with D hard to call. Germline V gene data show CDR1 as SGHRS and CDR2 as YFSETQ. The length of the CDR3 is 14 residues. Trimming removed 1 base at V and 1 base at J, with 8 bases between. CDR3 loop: CASSLTSSQETQYF. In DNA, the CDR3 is TGCGCCAGCAGCTTGACGAGCTCCCAAGAGACCCAGTACTTC. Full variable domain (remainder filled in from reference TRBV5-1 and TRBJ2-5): KAGVTQTPRYLIKTRGQQVTLSCSPISGHRSVSWYQQTPGQGLQFLFEYFSETQRNKGNFPGRFSGRQFSNSRSEMNVSTLELGDSALYLCASSLTSSQETQYFGPGTRLLVL.

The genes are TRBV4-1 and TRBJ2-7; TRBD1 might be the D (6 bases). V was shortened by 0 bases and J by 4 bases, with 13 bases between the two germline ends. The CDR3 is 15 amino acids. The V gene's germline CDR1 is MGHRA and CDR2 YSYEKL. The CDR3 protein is CASSQDFTGLYEQYF. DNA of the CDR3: TGCGCCAGCAGCCAAGACTTCACAGGGCTTTACGAGCAGTACTTC.

For the CDR3, the DNA is TGTGCCAGCAGCCGGACTAGGAGCTCCTACAATGAGCAGTTCTTC. Translation gives CASSRTRSSYNEQFF. This sequence joins TRBV6-1 and TRBJ2-1; 7 bases fit TRBD2. This CDR3 region has 15 residues. Germline V gives CDR1 MNHNS, CDR2 SASEGT. The junction had 5 bases not matched to a gene; V was cut back by 6 bases and J by 0 bases.

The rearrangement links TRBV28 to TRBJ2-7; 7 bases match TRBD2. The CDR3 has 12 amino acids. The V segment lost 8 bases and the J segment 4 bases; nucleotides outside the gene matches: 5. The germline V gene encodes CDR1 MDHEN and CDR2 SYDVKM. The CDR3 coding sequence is TGTGCCAGCGGGAGGGCCGTGTACGAGCAGTACTTC. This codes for CASGRAVYEQYF.

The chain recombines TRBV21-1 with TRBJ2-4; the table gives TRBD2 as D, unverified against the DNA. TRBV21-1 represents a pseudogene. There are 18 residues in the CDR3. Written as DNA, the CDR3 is TGTGCCAGCAGCAAAGCGATGGTAGCGGGAGGGCCAACGGGCATTCAGTACTTC. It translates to CASSKAMVAGGPTGIQYF.

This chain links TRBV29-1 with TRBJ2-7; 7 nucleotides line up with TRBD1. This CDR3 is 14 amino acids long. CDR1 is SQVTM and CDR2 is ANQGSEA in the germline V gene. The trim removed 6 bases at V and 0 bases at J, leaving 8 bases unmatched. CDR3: CSVAGTASSYEQYF. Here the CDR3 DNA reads TGCAGCGTGGCCGGGACAGCGAGCTCCTACGAGCAGTACTTC.

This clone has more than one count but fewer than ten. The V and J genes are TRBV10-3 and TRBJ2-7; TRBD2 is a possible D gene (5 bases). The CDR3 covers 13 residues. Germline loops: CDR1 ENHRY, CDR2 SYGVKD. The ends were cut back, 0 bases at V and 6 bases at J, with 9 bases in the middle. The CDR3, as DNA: TGTGCCATCAGTGAGTCGACGGGGTTCGAGCAGTACTTC. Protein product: CAISESTGFEQYF.

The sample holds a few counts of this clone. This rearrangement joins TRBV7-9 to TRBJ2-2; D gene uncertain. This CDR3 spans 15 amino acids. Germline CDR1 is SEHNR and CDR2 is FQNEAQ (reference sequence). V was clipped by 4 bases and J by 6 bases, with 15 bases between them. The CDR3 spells CASSYPGASPGELFF. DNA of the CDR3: TGTGCCAGCAGCTACCCCGGTGCGTCTCCCGGGGAGCTGTTTTTT.

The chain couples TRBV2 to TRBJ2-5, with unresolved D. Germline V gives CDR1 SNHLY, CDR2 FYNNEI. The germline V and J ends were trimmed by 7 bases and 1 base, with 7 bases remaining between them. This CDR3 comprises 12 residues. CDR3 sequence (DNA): TGTGCCAGCACGCGAGGCCAAGAGACCCAGTACTTC. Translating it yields CASTRGQETQYF.

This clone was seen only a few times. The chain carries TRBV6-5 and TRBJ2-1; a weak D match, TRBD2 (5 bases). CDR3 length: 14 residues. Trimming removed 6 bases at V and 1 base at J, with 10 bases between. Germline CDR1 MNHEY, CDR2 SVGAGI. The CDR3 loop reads CASRRATSYNEQFF. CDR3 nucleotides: TGTGCCAGCAGGCGGGCGACATCCTACAATGAGCAGTTCTTC.

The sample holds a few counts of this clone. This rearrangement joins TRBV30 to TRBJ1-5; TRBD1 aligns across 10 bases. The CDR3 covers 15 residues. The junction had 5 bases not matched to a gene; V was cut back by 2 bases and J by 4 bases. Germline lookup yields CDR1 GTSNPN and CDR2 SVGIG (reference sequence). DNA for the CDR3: TGTGCCTGGAGTTTAGGGACAGGGGCAAATCAGCCCCAGCATTTT. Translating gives CAWSLGTGANQPQHF.

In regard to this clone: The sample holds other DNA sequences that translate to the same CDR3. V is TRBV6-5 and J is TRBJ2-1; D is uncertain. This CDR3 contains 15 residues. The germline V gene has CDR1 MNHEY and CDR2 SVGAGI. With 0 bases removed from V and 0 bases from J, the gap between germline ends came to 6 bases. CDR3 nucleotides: TGTGCCAGCAGTTACTCCGGGTCCTCCTACAATGAGCAGTTCTTC. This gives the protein CASSYSGSSYNEQFF.

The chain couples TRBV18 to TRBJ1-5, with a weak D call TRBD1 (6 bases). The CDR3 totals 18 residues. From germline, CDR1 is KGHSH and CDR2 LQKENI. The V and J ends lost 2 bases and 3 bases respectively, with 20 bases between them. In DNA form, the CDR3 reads TGTGCCAGCTCACCATTTACGGTCGCAGGGGACAACAATCAGCCCCAGCATTTT. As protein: CASSPFTVAGDNNQPQHF.

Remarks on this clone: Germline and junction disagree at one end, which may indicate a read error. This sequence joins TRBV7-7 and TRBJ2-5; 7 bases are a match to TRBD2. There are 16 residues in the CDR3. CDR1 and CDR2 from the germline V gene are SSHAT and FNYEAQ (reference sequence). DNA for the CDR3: TGTGCTAGCAGCTTAGCCTTGGGGACTAACCAAGAGACCCAGTACTTC. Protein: CASSLALGTNQETQYF. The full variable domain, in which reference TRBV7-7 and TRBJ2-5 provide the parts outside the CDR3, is GAGVSQSPRYKVTKRGQDVTLRCDPISSHATLYWYQQALGQGPEFLTYFNYEAQPDKSGLPSDRFSAERPEGSISTLTIQRTEQRDSAMYRCASSLALGTNQETQYFGPGTRLLVL.